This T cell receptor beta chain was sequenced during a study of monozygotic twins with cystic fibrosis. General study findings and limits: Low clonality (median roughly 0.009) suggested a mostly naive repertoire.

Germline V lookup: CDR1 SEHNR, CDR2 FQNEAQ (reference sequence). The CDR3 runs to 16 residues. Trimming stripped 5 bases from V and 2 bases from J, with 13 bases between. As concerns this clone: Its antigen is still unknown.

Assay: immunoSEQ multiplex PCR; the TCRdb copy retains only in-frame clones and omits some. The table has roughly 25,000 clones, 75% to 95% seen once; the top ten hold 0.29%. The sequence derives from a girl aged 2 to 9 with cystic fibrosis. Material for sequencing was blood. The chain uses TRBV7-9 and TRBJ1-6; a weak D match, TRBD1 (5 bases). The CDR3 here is CASSPDTGPYNSPLHF. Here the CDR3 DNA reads TGTGCCAGCAGCCCGGACACAGGCCCCTATAATTCACCCCTCCACTTT.